This TCR beta chain was sequenced for a study of blood T cell repertoires in COVID-19. Overall study context: The samples span acute and convalescent COVID-19 from the United States, Italy and Spain. The cDNA or gDNA used as material had been derived from T cells, B-cell-depleted T cells, or PBMCs.

As originally analysed: Amplification of reference gene primers was used by the study to estimate nucleated cell counts. The repertoire was sequenced with immunoSEQ multiplex PCR; TCRdb's copy has only in-frame clones and lacks some. V, J and clone size reflect that table, while D and trimming were determined from the DNA. Of roughly 250,000 clones listed, just under 90% are singletons. Trimming cost V 1 base and J 2 bases, with 11 bases left between them. The V gene's germline CDR1 is SGDLS and CDR2 YYNGEE. CDR3 size: 15 residues. The sample taken for sequencing was peripheral blood. The sequence was obtained from a woman in her thirties or forties with acute or convalescent COVID-19. The J gene is TRBJ2-3, the V gene TRBV9, with unresolved D. This chain's CDR3 is CASSVQVRYTDTQYF. The CDR3 DNA follows: TGTGCCAGCAGCGTACAGGTTCGGTACACAGATACGCAGTATTTT.